This TCR beta chain was recovered during a study of control samples from healthy donors and cancer patients. V lost 2 bases, J lost 2 bases, and 12 bases lay in between. Germline assignment: CDR1 MNHEY and CDR2 SVGAGI. The CDR3 extends over 15 amino acids. Some clones are missing from TCRdb's copy, which holds only in-frame ones; the method was immunoSEQ multiplex PCR. The data hold 100,000 to 150,000 clones, with about nine tenths observed a single time. The TCR originated in a woman between 18 and 29 years old in good health. V gene TRBV6-5 combines with J gene TRBJ2-5, with D perhaps matching TRBD1 or TRBD2 (5 bases each). Sequencing was done on a sample of blood. CDR3 in amino acids: CASSYEGSAQETQYF. The CDR3 nucleotides are TGTGCCAGCAGTTACGAGGGGTCAGCGCAAGAGACCCAGTACTTC.